One sample yielded the 12 T cell receptor beta chains listed below, sequenced in a study of T cell repertoires in aging, cancer and after chemotherapy. A mixed TRB-A/B primer pool amplified rearranged TRB by multiplex touch-down PCR. TCRdb reprocessed the multiplex PCR reads via MiXCR and lists one record per CDR3 protein. Of 2,500 to 4,000 distinct CDR3 sequences listed, 20% to 25% are singletons. Peripheral blood genomic DNA, not sorted cells or RNA, was the template. The sample taken for sequencing was blood. The receptor source for this set is a human donor with a solid tumor.

This clonotype qualifies as medium-sized (0.01 to 0.1%). The chain carries TRBV19 and TRBJ2-5; 13 positions agree with TRBD2. V lost 7 bases, J lost 2 bases, and 4 bases stayed unmatched. The germline V gene encodes CDR1 LNHDA and CDR2 SQIVND (reference sequence). This CDR3 has 15 amino acids. CDR3 nucleotide sequence: TGTGCCAGTAAACTAGCGGGGGGGCCTCAAGAGACCCAGTACTTC. Translated: CASKLAGGPQETQYF.

By share of the sample, this clonotype is large. The rearrangement joins TRBV27 to TRBJ2-2, with 7 bases aligning to TRBD2. Germline CDR1 MNHEY, CDR2 SMNVEV (reference sequence). V lost 4 bases and J lost 5; bases outside the gene matches: 4. CDR3 length: 14 amino acids. The CDR3 spells CASSSGGETGELFF. The CDR3 region has the DNA TGTGCCAGCAGTTCTGGGGGGGAAACCGGGGAGCTGTTTTTT.

This clonotype is medium-sized in the sample. The chain uses TRBV14 and TRBJ2-3; D unclear. Per the germline V gene, CDR1 is SGHDN and CDR2 is FVKESK. The V gene lost 3 bases and the J gene lost 3 bases, with 10 bases spanning the gap. The length of the CDR3 is 14 residues. This CDR3 reads CASSQGWRTDTQYF. As DNA, the CDR3 is TGTGCCAGCAGCCAGGGCTGGAGAACAGATACGCAGTATTTT.

Note on this clonotype: This is likely a read error, given that the CDR3 carries no conserved phenylalanine or tryptophan at its end. This rearrangement joins TRBV5-6 to TRBJ1-3; D not certain. Germline CDR1 is SGHDT and CDR2 is YYEEEE. The CDR3 sequence is 15 residues long. The chain's CDR3 is CASSQDNTSGNTIYL. CDR3 nucleotides: TGCGCCAGCAGCCAAGACAACACCTCTGGAAACACCATATATTTG.

By share, this clonotype counts as medium-sized. The V gene is TRBV27, the J gene TRBJ2-7; D gene unclear. Trimming cost V 5 bases and J 5 bases, with 19 bases left between them. CDR1 is MNHEY, CDR2 SMNVEV, per germline (reference sequence). The CDR3 covers 15 residues. CDR3 residues: CASSPRTAGSDEQYF. The CDR3 nucleotides read TGTGCCAGCAGTCCTCGGACGGCCGGCTCGGACGAGCAGTACTTC.

In its sample, this clonotype is large. The chain links TRBV12-3 or TRBV12-4 to TRBJ2-6, with D perhaps TRBD1 (7 bases). The CDR3 covers 13 residues. Trimming shortened V by 9 bases and J by 5 bases, and 11 bases separated the two germline ends. The CDR3 bases are TGTGCCAGTCAGGGGGGCTGGGCCAACGTCCTGACTTTC. It translates to CASQGGWANVLTF.

The chain employs TRBV19 and TRBJ1-2; TRBD1 matches at 7 bases. The CDR3 consists of 13 residues. Germline trimming cut 7 bases from V and 4 bases from J; bases unmatched to any gene: 6. From germline, CDR1 is LNHDA and CDR2 SQIVND (reference sequence). In DNA form, the CDR3 reads TGTGCCAGTATTCCGACAGGGCTCTATGGCTACACCTTC. Translated, it gives CASIPTGLYGYTF.

In its sample, this clonotype was seen a few times. The rearrangement links TRBV20-1 to TRBJ2-5, with D possibly being TRBD1 (5 bases). In germline, CDR1 is DFQATT, CDR2 SNEGSKA (reference sequence). Trimming removed 1 base from V and 5 bases from J, with 17 bases in between. The CDR3 covers 15 residues. This CDR3 reads CSARAWGRTGETQYF. DNA of the CDR3: TGCAGTGCTAGAGCCTGGGGCCGGACCGGGGAGACCCAGTACTTC.

This clonotype qualifies as medium-sized. The V gene is TRBV18, the J gene TRBJ2-7; 13 positions agree with TRBD2. Germline-derived CDR1 and CDR2 are KGHSH and LQKENI. V shed 6 bases, J shed 3 bases, and the junction held 11 bases outside the gene matches. This CDR3 is 17 amino acids long. The CDR3 loop is CASSLGTSGVFSYEQYF. CDR3 nucleotides: TGTGCCAGCTCCCTCGGGACTAGCGGGGTATTTAGCTACGAGCAGTACTTC.

Comment on this clonotype: The junction departs from germline at one end; a sequencing error may be responsible. V is TRBV12-3 or TRBV12-4 and J is TRBJ1-1; a possible D gene is TRBD1 (6 bases). The CDR3 runs 13 residues. CDR3 region: CASSVQGFSEVFF. The CDR3 DNA is TGTGCCAGCAGTGTACAGGGTTTCTCTGAAGTTTTCTTT.

This clonotype has more than one count but fewer than ten. CDR3 amino acids: CASSFEPTGVGYTF. The CDR3 region has the DNA TGTGCCAGCAGCTTCGAACCGACAGGGGTCGGCTACACCTTC. The chain uses TRBV7-9 and TRBJ1-2; TRBD1 aligns across 8 bases. After removal of 3 bases from V and 8 bases from J, the junction contained 8 bases not matched to a gene. Germline V gives CDR1 SEHNR, CDR2 FQNEAQ (reference sequence). The CDR3 covers 14 residues.

Judged by abundance, this clonotype is large. The chain employs TRBV29-1 and TRBJ2-3, with D perhaps assigned TRBD1 or TRBD2 (5 bases each). V was clipped by 4 bases and J by 2 bases, with 13 bases between them. The CDR3 spans 14 residues. Germline V gene lookup returns CDR1 SQVTM and CDR2 ANQGSEA. DNA for the CDR3: TGCAGCGTTGGAGGGGCAGGGATCACAGATACGCAGTATTTT. Protein: CSVGGAGITDTQYF.